A single sample is the source of the 12 T cell receptor beta chains below, sequenced in a study of PD-1 blockade in classical Hodgkin lymphoma. Method: immunoSEQ multiplex PCR; TCRdb's copy keeps in-frame clones and lacks some. The sample has tens of thousands of clones, around 82% seen once; the top ten hold around 10%. Each and every patient relapsed after autologous stem cell transplantation, and patients got differing brentuximab vedotin exposure. The material was peripheral blood mononuclear cells (PBMCs), obtained before the second cycle of nivolumab. The receptors come from a human donor with classical Hodgkin lymphoma.

This chain connects TRBV29-1 to TRBJ1-2, with D uncertain. Germline loops: CDR1 SQVTM, CDR2 ANQGSEA. The CDR3 sequence is 14 residues long. V was shortened by 2 bases and J by 3 bases, with 13 bases between the two germline ends. CDR3 coding DNA: TGCAGCGTTGAAATTGCGGGCCGGGACTATGGCTACACCTTC. Its protein is CSVEIAGRDYGYTF.

The chain joins TRBV5-8 to TRBJ1-6; tentatively, D is TRBD1 (5 bases). Trimming pared 4 bases from V and 10 bases from J, leaving 12 bases between. CDR3 size: 13 residues. Germline loops: CDR1 SGHTS, CDR2 YDEGEE. The CDR3 DNA is TGTGCCAGCAGCCCTGGGACTCTGTCACCCCTCCACTTT. Its translation: CASSPGTLSPLHF.

This chain joins TRBV5-6 and TRBJ1-5; 7 nucleotides match TRBD1. Germline lookup yields CDR1 SGHDT and CDR2 YYEEEE. The CDR3 is 14 residues long. With 4 bases clipped from V and 4 bases from J, the junction kept 5 bases outside the gene matches. CDR3 DNA sequence: TGTGCCAGCAGCCGGGGACAGTTTAATCAGCCCCAGCATTTT. It encodes CASSRGQFNQPQHF.

The gene calls are TRBV7-9 and TRBJ2-7, with D perhaps TRBD1 or TRBD2 (5 bases each). CDR3 length: 16 amino acids. CDR1 is SEHNR, CDR2 FQNEAQ, per germline (reference sequence). The V end lost 1 base, the J end lost 6 bases, and 19 bases lay between the germline ends. The CDR3 loop is CASSLGFGAATVEQYF. CDR3 in DNA: TGTGCCAGCAGCTTAGGGTTCGGGGCCGCGACCGTCGAGCAGTACTTC.

J is TRBJ2-1 and V is TRBV4-3; a possible D gene is TRBD1 (6 bases). The CDR3 is 19 amino acids. In germline, CDR1 is LGHNA, CDR2 YSLEER. The germline V and J ends were trimmed by 0 bases and 8 bases, with 26 bases remaining between them. CDR3 bases: TGCGCCAGCAGCCAAGAAGCCCGAACAGGGTTTATAGGGTTGGATGAGCAGTTCTTC. It specifies CASSQEARTGFIGLDEQFF.

By its share, this clone is medium-sized. This rearrangement joins TRBV21-1 to TRBJ2-7; TRBD2, the table's D call, lacks a check against the DNA. TRBV21-1 constitutes a pseudogene. The CDR3 spans 15 residues. CDR3 residues: CASSTPWPGGGEQYF. The DNA for the CDR3 is TGTGCCAGCAGCACTCCCTGGCCCGGGGGGGGCGAGCAGTACTTC.

This clone is medium-sized. The rearrangement links TRBV6-1 to TRBJ1-5; 7 bases fit TRBD1. The V gene end was trimmed by 5 bases and the J gene end by 10 bases; junction bases not matched to a gene: 2. This CDR3 has 11 amino acids. Germline CDR1 and CDR2: MNHNS and SASEGT. CDR3 coding DNA: TGTGCCAGCAGTCAGGGGGATCCCCAGCATTTT. This gives the protein CASSQGDPQHF.

The chain joins TRBV9 to TRBJ2-1; a weak D match, TRBD1 (5 bases). CDR1 is SGDLS, CDR2 YYNGEE, per germline. This CDR3 is built from 13 residues. V was trimmed by 0 bases and J by 8 bases, leaving 9 bases between them. This chain's CDR3 is CASSVEGWYEQFF. CDR3 sequence (DNA): TGTGCCAGCAGCGTAGAGGGGTGGTATGAGCAGTTCTTC. Full variable domain (remainder filled in from reference TRBV9 and TRBJ2-1): DSGVTQTPKHLITATGQRVTLRCSPRSGDLSVYWYQQSLDQGLQFLIQYYNGEERAKGNILERFSAQQFPDLHSELNLSSLELGDSALYFCASSVEGWYEQFFGPGTRLTVL.

The chain links TRBV19 to TRBJ1-1, with 7 bases fitting TRBD1. Germline lookup yields CDR1 LNHDA and CDR2 SQIVND (reference sequence). After removal of 6 bases from V and 6 bases from J, the junction contained 1 base not matched to a gene. The CDR3 totals 11 residues. Here the CDR3 reads CASSDRAEAFF. As DNA, the CDR3 is TGTGCCAGTAGCGACAGGGCTGAAGCTTTCTTT.

Turning to this clone: This may stem from a read error, because a much larger clone lies one nucleotide away. The sample contains more than one DNA sequence encoding this CDR3. The rearrangement links TRBV6-5 to TRBJ2-5; D gene ambiguous. V gave up 0 bases and J gave up 1 base, with 6 bases separating them. This CDR3 region has 14 residues. CDR1 is MNHEY, CDR2 SVGAGI, per germline. The CDR3 here is CASSYSGSQETQYF. In DNA, the CDR3 is TGTGCCAGCAGTTACTCGGGTAGCCAAGAGACCCAGTACTTC.

The V and J genes are TRBV7-6 and TRBJ2-1, with D perhaps TRBD2 (6 bases). The germline gives CDR1 SGHVS, CDR2 FNYEAQ. The length of the CDR3 is 13 residues. The germline V and J ends were trimmed by 3 bases and 8 bases, with 11 bases remaining between them. CDR3 sequence reads: CASSLGLGDEQFF. Here the CDR3 DNA reads TGTGCCAGCAGCTTGGGACTGGGCGATGAGCAGTTCTTC.

This clone was seen a handful of times. At the DNA level, this CDR3 is encoded by other sequences in the same sample as well. This chain joins TRBV4-3 and TRBJ2-3; TRBD2 matches at 12 bases. The CDR3 totals 16 residues. Germline-derived CDR1 and CDR2 are LGHNA and YSLEER. With 0 bases clipped from V and 6 bases from J, the junction kept 4 bases outside the gene matches. The CDR3 is CASSQDLAGGPDTQYF. In nucleotides, the CDR3 is TGCGCCAGCAGCCAAGATCTAGCGGGGGGGCCGGATACGCAGTATTTT.